The present T cell receptor beta chain was sequenced within a study of T cells in Graves' hyperthyroidism and ophthalmopathy. This clonotype was detected ten times or more. The investigators amplified TCR beta CDR3 regions from RNA transcripts. Using the HTBI primer set, a first-round RT-PCR was run on the TCR CDR3. TCRdb analysed the multiplex PCR reads with MiXCR anew, one entry per CDR3 protein. The sample includes 700,000 to 850,000 distinct CDR3 sequences, around 40% of them seen just once. This CDR3 has 16 amino acids. V was trimmed by 0 bases and J by 1 base, leaving 7 bases between them. Germline CDR1 MNHEY, CDR2 SVGAGI.

This chain joins TRBV6-5 and TRBJ2-6; D gene unclear. This clonotype originated in a woman aged 40 to 50 with Graves' hyperthyroidism. Sequencing used blood. CDR3 nucleotides: TGTGCCAGCAGTTACTCTGCACAGTCTGGGGCCAACGTCCTGACTTTC. This encodes CASSYSAQSGANVLTF.